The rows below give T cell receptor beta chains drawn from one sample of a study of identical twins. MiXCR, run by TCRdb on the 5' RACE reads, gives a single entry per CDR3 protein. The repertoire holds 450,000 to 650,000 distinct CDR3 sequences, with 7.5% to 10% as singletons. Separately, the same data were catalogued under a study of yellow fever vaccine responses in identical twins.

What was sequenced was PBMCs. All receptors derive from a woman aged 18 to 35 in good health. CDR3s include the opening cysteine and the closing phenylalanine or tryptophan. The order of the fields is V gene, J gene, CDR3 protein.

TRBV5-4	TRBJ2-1	CASSLLAGEAESSYNEQFF
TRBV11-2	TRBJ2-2	CASSLDAQNTGELFF
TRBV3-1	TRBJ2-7	CASSQDLTPSYEQYF
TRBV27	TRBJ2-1	CASSLAGTGNEQFF
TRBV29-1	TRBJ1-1	CSSTANTEAFF
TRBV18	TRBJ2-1	CASSRTSGTDNEQFF
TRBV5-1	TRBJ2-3	CASALGRGRADTQYF
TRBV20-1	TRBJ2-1	CSAEVLGDEQFF
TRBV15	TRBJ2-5	CATSINSPGGGETQYF
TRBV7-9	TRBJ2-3	CASSPWSSGSTDTQYF
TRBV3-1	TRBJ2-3	CASSQDIPGHLSESTDTQYF
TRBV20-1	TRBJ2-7	CSAYQQEPPTYPYSYEQYF
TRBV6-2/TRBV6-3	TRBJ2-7	CASSTPFSTSNAYEQYF
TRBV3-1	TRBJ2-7	CASSLTRGEQYF
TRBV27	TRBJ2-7	CASSNSGQGFYEQYF
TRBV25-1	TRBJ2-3	CASSSGKTLADTQYF
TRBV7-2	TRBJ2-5	CASSLDRQGAWETQYF
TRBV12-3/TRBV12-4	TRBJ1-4	CASGSSGAKLFF
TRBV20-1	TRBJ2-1	CSANSGDEVYNEQFF
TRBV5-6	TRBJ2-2	CASSLANGAGELFF
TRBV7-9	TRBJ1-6	CASSLSRASAPYSPLHF
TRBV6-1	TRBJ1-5	CASSKTRDSGISNQPQHF
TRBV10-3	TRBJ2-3	CAISESWGLLAGGRTDTQYF